The 21 T cell receptor beta chains below all came from one sample that was sequenced in a study of cytomegalovirus exposure and HLA in healthy donors. Sequencing used immunoSEQ multiplex PCR; TCRdb keeps in-frame clones, though not all of them. The table has 70,000 to 80,000 clones, approximately 95% seen once. The sample taken for sequencing was PBMCs. The receptors were gathered from a woman aged 18 to 35 in good health and CMV-seronegative.

The chain employs TRBV5-6 and TRBJ1-1; D ambiguous. This CDR3 region has 13 residues. Germline V gene data show CDR1 as SGHDT and CDR2 as YYEEEE. V was trimmed by 1 base and J by 4 bases, leaving 8 bases between them. CDR3 DNA: TGTGCCAGCAGCTTGAATACCGGCACTGAAGCTTTCTTT. Its translation: CASSLNTGTEAFF.

V gene TRBV5-1 combines with J gene TRBJ2-1; possible D gene TRBD2, 6 bases. V was clipped by 2 bases and J by 5 bases, with 11 bases between them. Germline assignment: CDR1 SGHRS and CDR2 YFSETQ. This CDR3 region has 14 residues. CDR3 sequence: CASSLRTNNNEQFF. The CDR3 region has the DNA TGCGCCAGCAGCTTAAGGACTAACAACAATGAGCAGTTCTTC. Variable domain in full (rest from reference TRBV5-1 and TRBJ2-1): KAGVTQTPRYLIKTRGQQVTLSCSPISGHRSVSWYQQTPGQGLQFLFEYFSETQRNKGNFPGRFSGRQFSNSRSEMNVSTLELGDSALYLCASSLRTNNNEQFFGPGTRLTVL.

The chain is built from TRBV6-5 and TRBJ1-1, with D tentatively TRBD1 (6 bases). Germline V gene data show CDR1 as MNHEY and CDR2 as SVGAGI. The CDR3 contains 16 residues. V lost 4 bases and J 6 bases, leaving 21 bases between the germline ends. The CDR3 sequence is CASSFAGASEVSEAFF. The CDR3 DNA follows: TGTGCCAGCAGTTTTGCGGGGGCGAGTGAAGTCTCTGAAGCTTTCTTT.

The genes are TRBV11-1 and TRBJ2-7, with 8 nucleotides matching TRBD2. CDR3 length equals 14 residues. Per germline, CDR1 SGHAT and CDR2 FQDESV (reference sequence). The ends lost 4 bases at V and 3 bases at J; junction bases unmatched: 5. CDR3 region: CASSSAGADYEQYF. The CDR3 DNA reads as TGTGCCAGCAGCTCAGCGGGAGCCGACTACGAGCAGTACTTC.

The rearrangement uses TRBV4-1 and TRBJ1-3, with 10 bases lining up with TRBD1. CDR1 and CDR2 (germline): MGHRA, YSYEKL. This CDR3 is 17 amino acids long. The J segment lost 1 base and the V segment lost 0 bases, leaving 3 bases of the junction unmatched. CDR3 sequence (DNA): TGCGCCAGCAGCCAAGATCGGACAGGGGGTTCTGGAAACACCATATATTTT. Residues: CASSQDRTGGSGNTIYF.

V and J are TRBV21-1 and TRBJ2-7; TRBD1 is taken as the D call from the table, unchecked against the DNA. TRBV21-1 is a pseudogene segment. The length of the CDR3 is 13 residues. The CDR3 reads CASSKDRCYEQYF. CDR3 nucleotide sequence: TGTGCCAGCAGCAAAGACAGATGCTACGAGCAGTACTTC.

The V and J genes are TRBV11-2 and TRBJ2-1; D is ambiguous. The germline CDR1 and CDR2 sequences are SGHAT and FQNNGV. Trimming took 5 bases from V and 5 from J, leaving 13 bases between them. The CDR3 has 14 amino acids. DNA of the CDR3: TGTGCCAGCAGCCACTGGGCAGACAACAATGAGCAGTTCTTC. As protein: CASSHWADNNEQFF.

The gene calls are TRBV27 and TRBJ2-2, with TRBD1 matching 7 bases. Germline CDR1 MNHEY, CDR2 SMNVEV (reference sequence). J gave up 0 bases and V 7 bases, and 5 bases lay outside the gene matches. The CDR3 consists of 15 residues. For the CDR3, the DNA is TGTGCCAGCAACAAGGGACAGCCGAACACCGGGGAGCTGTTTTTT. It is translated as CASNKGQPNTGELFF.

The rearrangement uses TRBV5-1 and TRBJ2-1, with TRBD1 matching over 7 bases. This CDR3 spans 15 amino acids. V was clipped by 5 bases and J by 4 bases; unmatched bases: 9. Germline V gene data show CDR1 as SGHRS and CDR2 as YFSETQ. In DNA, the CDR3 is TGCGCCAGCAGACAGGACCAGGGGGTATACAATGAGCAGTTCTTC. Protein: CASRQDQGVYNEQFF. Full variable domain (remainder filled in from reference TRBV5-1 and TRBJ2-1): KAGVTQTPRYLIKTRGQQVTLSCSPISGHRSVSWYQQTPGQGLQFLFEYFSETQRNKGNFPGRFSGRQFSNSRSEMNVSTLELGDSALYLCASRQDQGVYNEQFFGPGTRLTVL.

The chain is built from TRBV9 and TRBJ1-2; D call uncertain. Looked up from germline, CDR1 is SGDLS and CDR2 is YYNGEE. The ends were cut back, 4 bases at V and 7 bases at J, with 17 bases in the middle. The CDR3 is 14 amino acids. CDR3 in amino acids: CASSPTEGGGGYTF. The CDR3 coding sequence is TGTGCCAGCAGCCCCACGGAGGGAGGTGGTGGCTACACCTTC.

CDR3 nucleotide sequence: TGCGCCAGCAGCCAGACAGGGACTAGCGGTTACAATGAGCAGTTCTTC. Protein: CASSQTGTSGYNEQFF. The J gene is TRBJ2-1, the V gene TRBV4-3; 11 bases are a match to TRBD2. From germline, CDR1 is LGHNA and CDR2 YSLEER. The CDR3 totals 16 residues. V trimming: 3 bases; J trimming: 4 bases; junction bases outside the gene matches: 5.

The J gene is TRBJ1-5, the V gene TRBV27; perhaps TRBD1 as D (5 bases). The V gene lost 5 bases and the J gene lost 11 bases, with 19 bases spanning the gap. The CDR3 runs 14 residues. CDR1 is MNHEY and CDR2 is SMNVEV in the germline V gene (reference sequence). The CDR3 reads CASSPGTPPWTQHF. As DNA, the CDR3 is TGTGCCAGCAGTCCTGGGACTCCTCCATGGACCCAGCATTTT.

V is TRBV19 and J is TRBJ1-6; TRBD1 matches at 7 bases. CDR1 and CDR2 from the germline V gene are LNHDA and SQIVND (reference sequence). Trimming took 8 bases from V and 6 from J; bases not matched to a gene: 10. The CDR3 runs to 15 residues. The CDR3 nucleotides read TGTGCCAGTCGACAGGGTGGTGTGTTTAATTCACCCCTCCACTTT. Its translation is CASRQGGVFNSPLHF.

This CDR3 reads CASSPVLSSYNEQFF. The CDR3 bases are TGTGCCAGCAGTCCCGTCCTCAGCTCCTACAATGAGCAGTTCTTC. The rearrangement joins TRBV2 to TRBJ2-1; unclear D gene. The V end lost 5 bases, the J end lost 0 bases, and 11 bases lay between the germline ends. The germline gives CDR1 SNHLY, CDR2 FYNNEI. The CDR3 is 15 residues long.

This clone was counted a single time. V and J are TRBV23-1 and TRBJ1-4, with a possible D match to TRBD1 (6 bases). TRBV23-1 is marked as an open reading frame, function uncertain. V was trimmed by 0 bases and J by 10 bases, leaving 18 bases between them. The CDR3 consists of 16 residues. CDR3 sequence: CASSQSGQLPWGKLFF. CDR3 sequence (DNA): TGCGCCAGCAGTCAATCCGGACAGTTACCCTGGGGAAAACTGTTTTTT.

This chain links TRBV30 with TRBJ2-4; weak D call: TRBD1 (6 bases). V lost 0 bases, J lost 8 bases, and 14 bases lay in between. This CDR3 has 14 residues. CDR1 is GTSNPN, CDR2 SVGIG, per germline (reference sequence). Here the CDR3 DNA reads TGTGCCTGGAGTGTAGGGGCTTCAGGGGACATTCAGTACTTC. Protein: CAWSVGASGDIQYF.

This chain connects TRBV5-1 to TRBJ2-1, with 11 bases matching TRBD2. Germline trimming cut 3 bases from V and 2 bases from J; bases unmatched to any gene: 4. The CDR3 has 16 residues. Germline assignment: CDR1 SGHRS and CDR2 YFSETQ. The CDR3 spells CASSSSLAGAYNEQFF. CDR3 in DNA: TGCGCCAGCAGCTCATCACTAGCGGGAGCCTACAATGAGCAGTTCTTC.

This clone was detected only once. The chain links TRBV15 to TRBJ1-2, with 7 bases identical to TRBD1. CDR3 length equals 12 residues. With 7 bases clipped from V and 2 bases from J, the junction kept 1 base outside the gene matches. Per germline, CDR1 LNHNV and CDR2 YYDKDF (reference sequence). In nucleotides, the CDR3 is TGTGCCACCAAACAGGGGAACTATGGCTACACCTTC. It translates to CATKQGNYGYTF.

This chain connects TRBV6-5 to TRBJ2-7; 8 nucleotides line up with TRBD1. CDR3 length: 14 residues. CDR1 is MNHEY and CDR2 is SVGAGI in the germline V gene. With V trimmed by 6 bases and J by 3 bases, 7 bases remained unmatched. CDR3 bases: TGTGCCAGCAGACCCGGGACAGGACACTACGAGCAGTACTTC. Protein: CASRPGTGHYEQYF.

This clone was seen just once. The V gene is TRBV7-2, the J gene TRBJ1-1, with D possibly TRBD1 on 5 matching bases. The CDR3 consists of 13 residues. V was clipped by 0 bases and J by 8 bases, with 10 bases between them. CDR1 is SGHTA, CDR2 FQGNSA, per germline. CDR3 in amino acids: CASSLAGHREAFF. CDR3 coding DNA: TGTGCCAGCAGCTTAGCCGGACATAGAGAAGCTTTCTTT.

The CDR3 DNA follows: TGTGCCTGGAGTGTAGGGACAGGGGCCAATGAGCAGTTCTTC. It codes for CAWSVGTGANEQFF. The genes are TRBV30 and TRBJ2-1; 10 nucleotides line up with TRBD1. The CDR3 consists of 14 residues. Germline-derived CDR1 and CDR2 are GTSNPN and SVGIG (reference sequence). With V trimmed by 0 bases and J by 6 bases, 2 bases remained unmatched.